There are many counts of the clone carrying this T cell receptor beta chain. Its antigen is undetermined. TCRdb processed the multiplex PCR reads anew with MiXCR; each CDR3 protein has one entry. This sample has 100,000 or so distinct CDR3 sequences, with around 21% found just once. Breast cancer patients provided tissue from their axillary draining lymph nodes. This entry belongs to a study of breast tumors, draining lymph nodes, adjacent tissues. Points from the study as a whole: Tumor TCR diversity was below lymph nodes but above nontumor tissue.

Germline V gene data show CDR1 as MNHNS and CDR2 as SASEGT. V was trimmed by 8 bases and J by 10 bases, leaving 15 bases between them. The CDR3 has 13 residues. The sample was axillary lymph node tissue. This receptor was obtained from a female donor with breast cancer. Some clones in this sample may be carry-over from other donors' samples. The chain is built from TRBV6-1 and TRBJ1-6; D is ambiguous. CDR3 amino acids: CASQDTLESPLHF. DNA of the CDR3: TGTGCCAGCCAAGACACCCTGGAATCACCCCTCCACTTT.